The clone carrying this TCR beta chain was observed many times. This sample stems from a study of blood T cell repertoires in COVID-19. In the study overall: The origin of the acute and convalescent COVID-19 samples was the United States, Italy and Spain. PBMCs, B-cell-depleted T cells, or T cells were the source of the cDNA or gDNA that made up the material.

In the original analysis: Counts of nucleated cells, estimated from reference gene primer amplification, were obtained. Assay: immunoSEQ multiplex PCR; the TCRdb copy retains only in-frame clones and omits some. Clone size and the V and J calls come from that table; the DNA yielded D and trimming. The sample gives around 160,000 clones, more than 70% of which show up once; approximately 13% is in the top ten. This clonotype originated in a man aged 55 to 69 with active or convalescent COVID-19. The material sequenced was peripheral blood.

CDR3 coding DNA: TGTGCCAGCAGCCCAACTAGCGGGAGGCCAGGATACAATGAGCAGTTCTTC. Encoded protein: CASSPTSGRPGYNEQFF. The V gene is TRBV7-9, the J gene TRBJ2-1; 12 bases line up with TRBD2. The ends lost 5 bases at V and 4 bases at J; junction bases unmatched: 9. Germline assignment: CDR1 SEHNR and CDR2 FQNEAQ (reference sequence). The CDR3 contains 17 residues.